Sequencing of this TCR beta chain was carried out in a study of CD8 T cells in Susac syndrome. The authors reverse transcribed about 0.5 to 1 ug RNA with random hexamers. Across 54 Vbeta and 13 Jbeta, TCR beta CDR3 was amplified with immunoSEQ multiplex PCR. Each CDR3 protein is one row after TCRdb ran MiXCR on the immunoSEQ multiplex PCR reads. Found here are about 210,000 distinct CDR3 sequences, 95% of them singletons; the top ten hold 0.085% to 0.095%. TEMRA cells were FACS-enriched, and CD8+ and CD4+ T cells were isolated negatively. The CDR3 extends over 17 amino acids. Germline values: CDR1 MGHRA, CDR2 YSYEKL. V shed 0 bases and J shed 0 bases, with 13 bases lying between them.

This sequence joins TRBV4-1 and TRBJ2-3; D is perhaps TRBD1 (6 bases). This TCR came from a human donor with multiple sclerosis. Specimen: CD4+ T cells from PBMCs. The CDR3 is CASSQDSGAISTDTQYF. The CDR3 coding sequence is TGCGCCAGCAGCCAAGATTCAGGGGCGATAAGCACAGATACGCAGTATTTT.